This is a list of T cell receptor beta chains from one sample in a study of T cell changes during pregnancy in multiple sclerosis. Sequencing used immunoSEQ multiplex PCR; TCRdb keeps in-frame clones, though not all of them. Found here are about 58,000 clones, 75% to 95% of them singletons; the top ten hold about 0.49%. The material was CD4+ T cells from peripheral blood mononuclear cells, obtained after pregnancy. The origin of the receptors is a female donor in good health, enrolled as a control in a pregnancy study. The CDR3 runs from the conserved cysteine through the conserved F or W. A D gene is named only where the DNA matches it firmly. A row's size may be missing; if present it is once, few, many or a size class.

clone size	V gene	J gene	D gene	CDR3 protein	CDR3 DNA
.	TRBV15	TRBJ2-7	.	CATSRQNQGSHYEQYF	TGTGCCACCAGCAGACAAAACCAGGGGTCCCACTACGAGCAGTACTTC
.	TRBV7-2	TRBJ2-7	.	CASSLAGLGEQYF	TGTGCCAGCAGCTTAGCTGGACTGGGGGAGCAGTACTTC
.	TRBV25-1	TRBJ1-2	.	CASSESITANGYTF	TGTGCCAGCAGTGAAAGTATTACAGCTAATGGCTACACCTTC
.	TRBV5-4	TRBJ1-6	.	CASSLGRSQGDSPLHF	TGTGCCAGCAGCTTGGGTCGGAGTCAGGGTGATTCACCCCTCCACTTT
.	TRBV10-3	TRBJ1-5	.	CAISDLGELIQPQHF	TGTGCCATCAGTGATCTAGGGGAACTTATTCAGCCCCAGCATTTT
.	TRBV19	TRBJ2-3	TRBD1	CASSKDRARSSTDTQYF	TGTGCCAGTAGTAAAGACAGGGCCCGAAGTAGCACAGATACGCAGTATTTT
.	TRBV5-6	TRBJ2-2	TRBD1	CASSLFGTANTGELFF	TGTGCCAGCAGCTTGTTTGGGACAGCGAACACCGGGGAGCTGTTTTTT
.	TRBV21-1	TRBJ1-2	.	CATRTGYYGYTF	TGTGCCACTCGGACAGGGTACTATGGCTACACCTTC
.	TRBV27	TRBJ2-1	TRBD2	CASSGLAGNNEQFF	TGTGCCAGCTCGGGACTAGCGGGGAACAATGAGCAGTTCTTC
.	TRBV30	TRBJ2-5	TRBD1	CAWSADRGAETQYF	TGTGCCTGGAGTGCGGACAGGGGAGCAGAGACCCAGTACTTC
once	TRBV6-6	TRBJ2-3	TRBD2	CASRQSLTSGVHF	TGTGCCAGCAGGCAGTCTTTGACTAGCGGGGTGCACTTT
.	TRBV6-1	TRBJ2-7	.	CASTSDPTYEQYF	TGTGCCAGCACCAGCGACCCGACCTACGAGCAGTACTTC
.	TRBV6-4	TRBJ1-2	TRBD1	CASSDPNRGSYTF	TGTGCCAGCAGTGACCCTAACAGGGGGAGCTACACCTTC
.	TRBV6-5	TRBJ2-5	TRBD1	CASSWTGTGSETQYF	TGTGCCAGCAGTTGGACCGGGACAGGGAGCGAGACCCAGTACTTC
.	TRBV6-6	TRBJ1-2	.	CASSYEGNDGYTF	TGTGCCAGCAGTTACGAGGGTAACGATGGCTACACCTTC
.	TRBV6-5	TRBJ1-1	.	CASRGAGAGNTEAFF	TGTGCCAGCAGGGGAGCGGGCGCGGGGAACACTGAAGCTTTCTTT
.	TRBV11-3	TRBJ2-1	.	CASSLDTYNEQFF	TGTGCCAGCAGCTTAGACACCTACAATGAGCAGTTCTTC
.	TRBV7-9	TRBJ1-4	.	CASSLSINRVNEKLFF	TGTGCCAGCAGCTTATCTATAAACAGGGTTAATGAAAAACTGTTTTTT
.	TRBV4-2	TRBJ1-6	.	CASSQSRDSPLHF	TGTGCCAGCAGCCAAAGCAGGGATTCACCCCTCCACTTT
.	TRBV15	TRBJ2-4	.	CATSREVGPAKNIQYF	TGTGCCACCAGCAGAGAGGTCGGTCCGGCCAAAAACATTCAGTACTTC
.	TRBV18	TRBJ1-3	TRBD1	CASSSAGTGTGNTIYF	TGTGCCAGCTCATCGGCCGGGACAGGGACTGGAAACACCATATATTTT
.	TRBV5-4	TRBJ2-2	TRBD2	CASSYTSGGATGELFF	TGTGCCAGCAGCTATACTAGCGGGGGAGCCACCGGGGAGCTGTTTTTT
.	TRBV5-8	TRBJ1-1	TRBD1	CASSLDRGGIRNTEAFF	TGTGCCAGCAGCTTAGACAGGGGGGGAATTAGGAACACTGAAGCTTTCTTT